This entry describes one T cell receptor beta chain. Its antigen has not been determined. The sample holds no much larger clone one base away, and base qualities are not on file. Per the publication, the time point label means: about 28 days (+/-7) after the second vaccine dose. AZD1222 recipients whose second dose came at about 4 weeks and those whose second dose came at about 12 weeks were combined into one group, since spike-specific TCR depth and breadth did not differ between the two schedules. Vaccinee samples were obtained from the UK trials COV001 and COV002, which included a single-blind randomized controlled phase 2/3 trial of AZD1222 (ChAdOx1 nCoV-19) in healthy adults. For TCRbeta chain sequencing, PBMC samples from trial participants were taken at day 0 and at day 28 after the second dose. Cut back by 6 bases and 13 bases, the V and J ends lie 19 bases apart. CDR1 and CDR2 are read off the germline V gene as KGHSH and LQKENI. There are 13 amino acids in the CDR3, from cysteine to phenylalanine inclusive. Only CDR3 DNA remains: 39 bases, in frame from the first base.

These data come from a study of T cell responses to AZD1222 COVID-19 vaccine (dated by TCRdb to about 2021). For context, the study as a whole: A total of approximately 240 trial participants underwent TCR sequencing, of whom around 210 had received two doses of AZD1222 and around 26 had received two doses of the MenACWY control vaccine. Trial participants were enrolled by age into 18-55, 56-69 and 70-plus year subgroups, with roughly 160, 29 and 62 TCR-sequenced participants respectively.

Here is what the overall study found, with its caveats: Only five or six AZD1222 recipients were SARS-CoV-2 seropositive at baseline, limiting conclusions about previously exposed vaccinees. Epitopes outside the regions mutated in the B.1.351 and B.1.1.7 variants were reportedly recognized by nearly half of the unique spike-specific TCRs. Participants were mostly white British, with more females than males. The authors suggested clonal diversity may have been underestimated. The whole spike protein was spanned by vaccine-associated CD4 TCRs, and dominant responses were seen in regions 160-218 and 743-854. The 56-69-year group was small, and its depth increase did not reach significance, likely because of low power. Because no samples from the day 14 peak response were available, repertoires could be characterized only after the peak T cell response. After two AZD1222 doses, spike-specific TCR breadth and depth were significantly higher than at day 0 and than in MenACWY recipients.

The CDR3 regions of human TCRbeta chains were analyzed by immunosequencing. As for the authors' bioinformatics: Repertoire TCRs were matched against a reference library of SARS-CoV-2-specific TCRs generated with the MIRA antigen-specificity platform. Breadth was defined as the fraction of unique TCRs that were SARS-CoV-2-associated. Depth was defined as the fraction of total T cells that were SARS-CoV-2-associated. Using the MIRA data, each spike-specific TCR was assigned both to the spike region to which the TCR was reactive and to a CD4 or CD8 class. Log10-transformed breadth and depth values were compared by one-way ANOVA with Sidak's multiple comparisons tests. The source is immuneACCESS, and TCRdb retained only in-frame sequences with V and J called. Part of the clones is not carried over; for the studies checked, unresolved V genes explain less than half of this, and the remainder is unexplained. V, J and clone size are those of that table, while D and trimming were read from the DNA. The sample profile shows roughly 49,000 clones; 87% of them were found once. The ten largest clones capture 2% to 3% of the sample.

The specimen comprised peripheral blood, sampled 28 days after the second AZD1222 dose. The receptor's source is an adult who received the AZD1222 COVID-19 vaccine. The sequence is built from TRBV18 and TRBJ2-1; the D gene is perhaps TRBD1, on 6 matching bases. The CDR3 corresponds to CASSQRDTFAQFF. The nucleotide sequence reads TGTGCCAGCTCCCAGAGGGACACCTTTGCACAGTTCTTC.